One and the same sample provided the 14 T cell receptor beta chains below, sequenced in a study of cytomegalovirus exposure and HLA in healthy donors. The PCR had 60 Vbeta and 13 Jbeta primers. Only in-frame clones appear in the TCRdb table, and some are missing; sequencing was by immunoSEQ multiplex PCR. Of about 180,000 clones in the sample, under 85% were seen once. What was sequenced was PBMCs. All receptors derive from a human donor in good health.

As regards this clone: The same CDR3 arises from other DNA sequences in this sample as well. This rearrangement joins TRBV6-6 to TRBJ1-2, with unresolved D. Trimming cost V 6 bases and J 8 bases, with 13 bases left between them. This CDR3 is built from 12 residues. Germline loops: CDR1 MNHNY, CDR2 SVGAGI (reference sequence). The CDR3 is CASSNGGGGYTF. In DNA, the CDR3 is TGTGCCAGCAGCAACGGTGGCGGAGGCTACACCTTC.

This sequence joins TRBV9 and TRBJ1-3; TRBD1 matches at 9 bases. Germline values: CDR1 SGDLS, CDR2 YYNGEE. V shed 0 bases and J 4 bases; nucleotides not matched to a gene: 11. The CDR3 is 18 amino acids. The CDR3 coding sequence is TGTGCCAGCAGCGTAGGGACAGGGGCTTGGGGAGCCGGAAACACCATATATTTT. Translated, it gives CASSVGTGAWGAGNTIYF.

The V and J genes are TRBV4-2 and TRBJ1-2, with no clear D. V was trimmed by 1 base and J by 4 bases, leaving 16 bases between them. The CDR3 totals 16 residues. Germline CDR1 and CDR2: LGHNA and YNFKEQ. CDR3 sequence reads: CASSQGSSALAYGYTF. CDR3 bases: TGTGCCAGCAGCCAAGGCTCGTCAGCTTTAGCCTATGGCTACACCTTC.

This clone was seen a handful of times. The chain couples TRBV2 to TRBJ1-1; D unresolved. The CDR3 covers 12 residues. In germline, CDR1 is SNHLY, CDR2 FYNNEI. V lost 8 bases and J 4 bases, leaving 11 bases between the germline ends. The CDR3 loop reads CASDFGFTEAFF. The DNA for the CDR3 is TGTGCCAGCGATTTTGGCTTCACTGAAGCTTTCTTT.

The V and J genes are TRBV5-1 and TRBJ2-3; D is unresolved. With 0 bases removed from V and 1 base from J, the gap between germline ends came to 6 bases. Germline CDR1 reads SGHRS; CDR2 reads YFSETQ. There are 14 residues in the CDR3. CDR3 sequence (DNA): TGCGCCAGCAGCTTGGATACAGGCACAGATACGCAGTATTTT. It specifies CASSLDTGTDTQYF.

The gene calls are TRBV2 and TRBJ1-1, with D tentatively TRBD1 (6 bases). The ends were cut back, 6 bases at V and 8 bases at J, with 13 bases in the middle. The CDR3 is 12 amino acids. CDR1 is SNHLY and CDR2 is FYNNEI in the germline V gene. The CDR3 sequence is CASSLDRREAFF. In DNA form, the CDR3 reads TGTGCCAGCAGCCTAGACAGGAGAGAAGCTTTCTTT.

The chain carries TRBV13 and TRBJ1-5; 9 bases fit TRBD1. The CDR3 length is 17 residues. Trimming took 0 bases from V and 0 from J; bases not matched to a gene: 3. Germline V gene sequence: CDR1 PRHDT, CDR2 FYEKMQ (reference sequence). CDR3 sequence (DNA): TGTGCCAGCAGCTTAGGGACAGGGGGGAATAGCAATCAGCCCCAGCATTTT. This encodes CASSLGTGGNSNQPQHF. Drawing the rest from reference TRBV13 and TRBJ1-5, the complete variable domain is AAGVIQSPRHLIKEKRETATLKCYPIPRHDTVYWYQQGPGQDPQFLISFYEKMQSDKGSIPDRFSAQQFSDYHSELNMSSLELGDSALYFCASSLGTGGNSNQPQHFGDGTRLSIL.

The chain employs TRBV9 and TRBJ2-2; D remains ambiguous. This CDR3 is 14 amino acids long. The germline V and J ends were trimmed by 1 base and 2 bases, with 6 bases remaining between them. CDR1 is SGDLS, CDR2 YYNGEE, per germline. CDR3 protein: CASSVQVNTGELFF. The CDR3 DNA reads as TGTGCCAGCAGCGTACAGGTTAACACCGGGGAGCTGTTTTTT.

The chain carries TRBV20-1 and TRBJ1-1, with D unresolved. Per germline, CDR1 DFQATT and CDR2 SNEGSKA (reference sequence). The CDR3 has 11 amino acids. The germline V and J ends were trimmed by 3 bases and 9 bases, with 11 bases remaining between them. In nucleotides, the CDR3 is TGCAGTGCTAGGACGCAGGTACAAGCTTTCTTT. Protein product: CSARTQVQAFF.

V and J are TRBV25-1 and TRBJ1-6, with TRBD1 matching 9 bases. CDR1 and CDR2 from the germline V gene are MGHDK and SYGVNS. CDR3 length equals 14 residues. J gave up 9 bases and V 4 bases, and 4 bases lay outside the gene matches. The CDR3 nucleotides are TGTGCCAGCAGTGGGGGACAGGGTGGTTCACCCCTCCACTTT. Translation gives CASSGGQGGSPLHF.

The CDR3 reads CASSQDRRGGRETQYF. The CDR3 nucleotides are TGTGCCAGCAGCCAAGATAGGCGGGGGGGCCGTGAGACCCAGTACTTC. This rearrangement joins TRBV4-2 to TRBJ2-5, with TRBD2 identical over 9 bases. CDR1 is LGHNA and CDR2 is YNFKEQ in the germline V gene. CDR3 size: 16 residues. J lost 5 bases, V lost 0 bases, and 7 bases had no gene match.

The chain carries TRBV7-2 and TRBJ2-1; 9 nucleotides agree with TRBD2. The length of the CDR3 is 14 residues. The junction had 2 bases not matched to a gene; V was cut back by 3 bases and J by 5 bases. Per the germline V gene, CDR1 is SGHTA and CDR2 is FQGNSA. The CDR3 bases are TGTGCCAGCAGCTTGGGCGGGGGGGACAATGAGCAGTTCTTC. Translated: CASSLGGGDNEQFF.

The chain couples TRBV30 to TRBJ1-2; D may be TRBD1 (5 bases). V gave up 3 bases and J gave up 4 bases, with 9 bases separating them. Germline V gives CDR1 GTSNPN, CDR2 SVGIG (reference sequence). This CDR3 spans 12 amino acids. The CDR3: CAWSQGFYGYTF. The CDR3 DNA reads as TGTGCCTGGAGCCAGGGCTTCTATGGCTACACCTTC.

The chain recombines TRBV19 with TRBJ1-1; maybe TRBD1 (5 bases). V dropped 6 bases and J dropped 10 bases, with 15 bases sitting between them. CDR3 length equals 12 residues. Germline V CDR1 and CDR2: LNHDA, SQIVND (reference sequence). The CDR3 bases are TGTGCCAGTAGGACTCTGGGCGGGGGAGCTTTCTTT. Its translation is CASRTLGGGAFF.